What follows describes a single T cell receptor beta chain. Only in-frame clones appear in the TCRdb table, and some are missing; sequencing was by immunoSEQ multiplex PCR. The data hold 100,000 to 120,000 clones, with roughly nine tenths observed a single time. This record belongs to a study of T cell responses to AZD1222 COVID-19 vaccine. The germline CDR1 and CDR2 sequences are SGHRS and YFSETQ. V lost 5 bases, J lost 1 base, and 9 bases stayed unmatched. This CDR3 comprises 15 residues. This receptor was obtained from an adult in good health. This chain links TRBV5-1 with TRBJ2-7; the match to TRBD1 covers 7 bases. Sequenced material: peripheral blood, taken on day 0 of MenACWY control vaccination. The CDR3 coding sequence is TGCGCCAGCAGACCTTCCGGGACAGATTCCTACGAGCAGTACTTC. Translated, it gives CASRPSGTDSYEQYF.